This T cell receptor (beta chain) derives from a study of T cells in Graves' hyperthyroidism and ophthalmopathy. Study summary: Initial diagnosis, before any treatment, was when peripheral blood was collected.

Germline assignment: CDR1 ENHRY and CDR2 SYGVKD. V was trimmed by 0 bases and J by 2 bases, leaving 14 bases between them. This CDR3 is 16 amino acids long. Study findings and constraints: From stable hyperthyroidism, ophthalmopathy was separated by a 13 V-J model. Within blood appeared most thyroid clonotypes that had expanded above 0.001. The model's output predicted ophthalmopathy at a median of about 6.5 months prior to onset.

With regard to this clonotype: Its antigen is not known.

Amplified TCR beta CDR3 regions came from RNA transcripts. A set of HTBI primers served as the primers for a first-round RT-PCR of the TCR CDR3. TCRdb re-derived calls from the multiplex PCR reads in MiXCR, one entry per CDR3 protein. The sample comprises some 340,000 distinct CDR3 sequences, roughly an eighth of which are singletons, and around 32% rests with the top ten. This chain connects TRBV10-3 to TRBJ2-7, with D perhaps matching TRBD2 (7 bases). What was sequenced was blood. This TCR was sampled from a woman aged 40 to 50 with Graves' ophthalmopathy. CDR3 bases: TGTGCCATCAGTGAGTCTAAAGGGGGGGCTGCCTACGAGCAGTACTTC. Protein product: CAISESKGGAAYEQYF.